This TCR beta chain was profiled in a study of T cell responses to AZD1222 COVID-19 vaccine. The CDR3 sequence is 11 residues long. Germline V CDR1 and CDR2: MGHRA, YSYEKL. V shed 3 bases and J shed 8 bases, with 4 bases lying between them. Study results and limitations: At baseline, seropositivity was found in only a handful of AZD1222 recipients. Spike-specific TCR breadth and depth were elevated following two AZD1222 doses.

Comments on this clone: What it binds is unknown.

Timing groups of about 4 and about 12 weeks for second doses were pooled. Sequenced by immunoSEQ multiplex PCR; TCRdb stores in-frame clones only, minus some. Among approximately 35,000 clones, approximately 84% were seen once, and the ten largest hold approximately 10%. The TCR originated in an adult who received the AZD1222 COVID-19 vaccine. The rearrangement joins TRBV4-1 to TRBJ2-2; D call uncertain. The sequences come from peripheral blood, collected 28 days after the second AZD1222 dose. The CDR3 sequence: CASSHHGELFF. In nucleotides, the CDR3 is TGCGCCAGCAGCCACCATGGGGAGCTGTTTTTT.